Listed below are T cell receptor beta chains from one sample, sequenced in a study of T cell repertoires in cytomegalovirus infection. Their antigens are not known. TCRdb re-derived calls from the reads in MiXCR, one entry per CDR3 protein. The profile shows 200,000 or so distinct CDR3 sequences, 35% to 40% of them singletons. The sequences come from CD8+ T cells from cultured PBMCs, collected from culture after CMV antigen stimulation. The origin of the receptors is a human donor in good health (CMV status not recorded). Some clones in this sample may be carry-over from other donors' samples. The conserved cysteine and the conserved F or W are not part of the CDR3 here. Fields, in order: CDR3 protein, J gene, V gene.

CDR3: SVEGSDFFSYNEQF
J: TRBJ2-1
V: TRBV29-1

CDR3: ATLRGQSYGYT
J: TRBJ1-2
V: TRBV2

CDR3: ASSLVPGDTQY
J: TRBJ2-3
V: TRBV11-2

CDR3: ASRRDATGLSNQPQH
J: TRBJ1-5
V: TRBV28

CDR3: ASSSGRRQPNTEAF
J: TRBJ1-1
V: TRBV12-3/TRBV12-4

CDR3: ASSLDGTGNNEQF
J: TRBJ2-1
V: TRBV5-1

CDR3: ASSQVQGAEQY
J: TRBJ2-7
V: TRBV14

CDR3: ASSQELAGGNYEQY
J: TRBJ2-7
V: TRBV4-2

CDR3: ASSSRAAGRNVAGYT
J: TRBJ1-2
V: TRBV7-9

CDR3: ASSPLAGYSYNEQF
J: TRBJ2-1
V: TRBV7-6

CDR3: ASSESQGWEKLF
J: TRBJ1-4
V: TRBV2

CDR3: ASSLGTSAPLVNEQF
J: TRBJ2-1
V: TRBV7-2

CDR3: AITTESYEQY
J: TRBJ2-7
V: TRBV10-3

CDR3: ASSEETSGTTDTQY
J: TRBJ2-3
V: TRBV2

CDR3: ASSFPAEGTYEQY
J: TRBJ2-7
V: TRBV28

CDR3: ASSQETSGSNNYNEQF
J: TRBJ2-1
V: TRBV4-2

CDR3: ASSPGLAGNEQF
J: TRBJ2-1
V: TRBV27

CDR3: ASSPRLALNTGELF
J: TRBJ2-2
V: TRBV7-3

CDR3: ASSLDGGPSYGYT
J: TRBJ1-2
V: TRBV7-9

CDR3: ASSIDPGAQETQY
J: TRBJ2-5
V: TRBV19

CDR3: ASGRRSGSFHEQY
J: TRBJ2-7
V: TRBV23-1

CDR3: SAGGTGIAEQY
J: TRBJ2-7
V: TRBV20-1

CDR3: ASTRNQQETQY
J: TRBJ2-5
V: TRBV12-3/TRBV12-4

CDR3: ASSVNGAREQY
J: TRBJ2-7
V: TRBV9

CDR3: ASSEVEAGEGEAYTDTQY
J: TRBJ2-3
V: TRBV2

CDR3: ASSSERGPTDTQY
J: TRBJ2-3
V: TRBV7-9

CDR3: AWRAGLAAYNEQF
J: TRBJ2-1
V: TRBV30

CDR3: SVEDRVRYGYT
J: TRBJ1-2
V: TRBV29-1

CDR3: ASSLAQGTTASGERATGELF
J: TRBJ2-2
V: TRBV5-6

CDR3: ASSLGGLVGELF
J: TRBJ2-2
V: TRBV11-2

CDR3: SARSGQRNTEAF
J: TRBJ1-1
V: TRBV20-1

CDR3: ASSPGNYRY
J: TRBJ2-3
V: TRBV18

CDR3: ASSSPGELF
J: TRBJ2-2
V: TRBV7-8

CDR3: ASSLTLWGSYEQY
J: TRBJ2-7
V: TRBV6-1

CDR3: ASSPRDSQETQY
J: TRBJ2-5
V: TRBV7-9

CDR3: ASSFTVGRERTPSTDTQY
J: TRBJ2-3
V: TRBV5-4

CDR3: ASSEATGYNQPQH
J: TRBJ1-5
V: TRBV27

CDR3: ASSLALRTGDNEKLF
J: TRBJ1-4
V: TRBV7-6

CDR3: ASSLRHRRADTQY
J: TRBJ2-3
V: TRBV7-6

CDR3: SAILWGLASTDTQY
J: TRBJ2-3
V: TRBV20-1

CDR3: ASSSGRAQETQY
J: TRBJ2-5
V: TRBV7-9

CDR3: ASSLGEREGRGYEQY
J: TRBJ2-7
V: TRBV7-9

CDR3: ASSLGGTGGEQPQH
J: TRBJ1-5
V: TRBV7-6

CDR3: ASSPDRGTYNSPLH
J: TRBJ1-6
V: TRBV6-6

CDR3: ASSYEQGSNQPQH
J: TRBJ1-5
V: TRBV6-5

CDR3: ASSSPEGGYYEQY
J: TRBJ2-7
V: TRBV7-2

CDR3: ASSSSDRGTNEKLF
J: TRBJ1-4
V: TRBV7-9

CDR3: SARDRSVGYEQY
J: TRBJ2-7
V: TRBV20-1

CDR3: ASSGIRLANYASDSTDTQY
J: TRBJ2-3
V: TRBV7-6

CDR3: ASSSVILAYEQY
J: TRBJ2-7
V: TRBV7-9

CDR3: ASSPGQGLNYEQY
J: TRBJ2-7
V: TRBV7-6

CDR3: ASSLVKGTNEQY
J: TRBJ2-7
V: TRBV5-1

CDR3: ASSDPLEGMDNQPQH
J: TRBJ1-5
V: TRBV6-1